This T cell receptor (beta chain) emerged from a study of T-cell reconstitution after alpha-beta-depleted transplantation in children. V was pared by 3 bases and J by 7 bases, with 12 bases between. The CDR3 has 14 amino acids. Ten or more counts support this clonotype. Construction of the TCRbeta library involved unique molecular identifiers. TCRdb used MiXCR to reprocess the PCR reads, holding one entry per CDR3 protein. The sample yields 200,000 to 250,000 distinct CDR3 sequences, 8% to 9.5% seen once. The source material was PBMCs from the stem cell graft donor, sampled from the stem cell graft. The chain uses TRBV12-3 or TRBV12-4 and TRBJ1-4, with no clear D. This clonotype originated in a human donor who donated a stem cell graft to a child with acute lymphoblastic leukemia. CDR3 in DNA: TGTGCCAGCAGTTTCTCGGGTGGGAGTGAAAAACTGTTTTTT. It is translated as CASSFSGGSEKLFF.